This TCR beta chain was sequenced during a study of CD8+ T cells in alopecia areata. Study context: Treatment comprised oral tofacitinib, 5 to 10 mg twice daily, in treated patients.

This CDR3 is 15 amino acids long. Germline loops: CDR1 SGHRS, CDR2 YFSETQ. Unmatched junction bases numbered 3, after V lost 0 bases and J lost 3 bases. The treatment: oral pan-JAK inhibitor, 5-10 mg twice daily. Cell sorting on a FACSAria was used to separate CD4+ and CD8+ T cells from the PBMCs. RNA extraction and reverse transcription yielded cDNA as sequencing template. The data were produced by immunoSEQ multiplex PCR, yet TCRdb's version contains in-frame clones alone and is incomplete. The profile covers about 190,000 clones, with 55% to 70% appearing a single time and about 0.69% taken by the ten largest.

The V gene is TRBV5-1, the J gene TRBJ1-5; 7 nucleotides match TRBD1. The source is a human donor with alopecia areata. The input for sequencing was CD4+ T cells sorted from blood, taken at week 4, from a patient treated with tofacitinib. CDR3 sequence reads: CASSLGTGPNQPQHF. In nucleotides, the CDR3 is TGCGCCAGCAGCTTGGGGACAGGACCCAATCAGCCCCAGCATTTT.